This T cell receptor beta chain was found in a study of CD8 T cells in Susac syndrome. Roughly 0.45 to 1 ug RNA was reverse transcribed with random hexamers. TCRdb recomputed calls from the immunoSEQ multiplex PCR reads with MiXCR, one row per CDR3 protein. The sample records some 65,000 distinct CDR3 sequences, about 94% being singletons. V gave up 1 base and J gave up 2 bases, with 9 bases separating them. The CDR3 is 13 residues long. The germline V gene encodes CDR1 DFQATT and CDR2 SNEGSKA (reference sequence). The sequenced sample was CD8+ T cells from PBMCs. This clonotype was obtained from a human donor with multiple sclerosis. The rearrangement uses TRBV20-1 and TRBJ2-7; D is perhaps TRBD1 (5 bases). Written as DNA, the CDR3 is TGCAGTGCTAGAGTGCCAGGGACCTACGAGCAGTACTTC. Residues: CSARVPGTYEQYF.